The 19 T cell receptor beta chains below were found in one sample sequenced in a study of shared clonotypes between healthy human individuals. Clones were read by immunoSEQ multiplex PCR, and TCRdb kept only the in-frame ones, dropping some. Among around 2.5 million clones listed, over 85% were seen once. Sequences were obtained from naive CD4+ T cells from PBMCs. Indicated subset: CD45RA+ positively selected. The receptors were gathered from a man aged 18 to 35 in good health. Some clones in this sample may be carry-over from other donors' samples.

This clone came up a few times. As DNA, the CDR3 is TGTGCCAGCAACAGGGGCACAGACACTGAAGCTTTCTTT. This gives the protein CASNRGTDTEAFF. The chain combines TRBV10-3 with TRBJ1-1, with 7 bases matching TRBD1. The CDR3 totals 13 residues. V shed 10 bases and J 3 bases; nucleotides not matched to a gene: 8. Germline V gives CDR1 ENHRY, CDR2 SYGVKD.

On this clone: This same CDR3 is encoded by further DNA sequences in the sample. The chain links TRBV5-1 to TRBJ1-1; the match to TRBD1 covers 8 bases. CDR1 and CDR2 from the germline V gene are SGHRS and YFSETQ. V trimming: 0 bases; J trimming: 1 base; junction bases outside the gene matches: 2. This CDR3 has 15 amino acids. CDR3 nucleotides: TGCGCCAGCAGCTTGGCCGGGACAGGGAACACTGAAGCTTTCTTT. Translated: CASSLAGTGNTEAFF.

CDR3 coding DNA: TGTGCAAGTCGCTTATGTGGCACCGGGGAGCTGTTTTTT. It codes for CASRLCGTGELFF. The chain carries TRBV12-2 and TRBJ2-2. TRBV12-2 is reported as a pseudogene. The CDR3 is made up of 13 amino acids.

The chain combines TRBV21-1 with TRBJ2-1; the table's TRBD2 call for D was not verified on the DNA. TRBV21-1 is an annotated pseudogene. The CDR3 length is 17 residues. The DNA of the CDR3 is TGTGCCAGCAGCAAGGGGACTAGCGGGACCTCCTACAATGAGCAGTTCTTC. It translates to CASSKGTSGTSYNEQFF.

This chain connects TRBV10-1 to TRBJ2-1, with D unresolved. V shed 3 bases and J shed 2 bases, with 11 bases lying between them. Germline V CDR1 and CDR2: WNHNN, SYGVQD (reference sequence). This CDR3 region has 15 residues. This CDR3 is CASSDFGRPYNEQFF. CDR3 DNA sequence: TGCGCCAGCAGTGATTTTGGCCGTCCCTACAATGAGCAGTTCTTC.

This chain uses TRBV5-1 with TRBJ2-3; 11 bases fit TRBD2. J gave up 6 bases and V 4 bases, and 13 bases lay outside the gene matches. The CDR3 runs to 17 residues. CDR1 and CDR2 (germline): SGHRS, YFSETQ. CDR3 in DNA: TGCGCCAGCAGCCAGGGACTAGCGGACCCCCTGGCGGATACGCAGTATTTT. It encodes CASSQGLADPLADTQYF.

This chain connects TRBV28 to TRBJ2-3; D assignment may be TRBD1 or TRBD2 (5 bases each). V shed 3 bases and J shed 0 bases, with 10 bases lying between them. Per germline, CDR1 MDHEN and CDR2 SYDVKM. The CDR3 is 15 residues long. The CDR3: CASSFWDRSTDTQYF. CDR3 nucleotides: TGTGCCAGCAGTTTCTGGGACCGAAGCACAGATACGCAGTATTTT. The entire variable domain, with the rest obtained from reference TRBV28 and TRBJ2-3, is as follows: DVKVTQSSRYLVKRTGEKVFLECVQDMDHENMFWYRQDPGLGLRLIYFSYDVKMKEKGDIPEGYSVSREKKERFSLILESASTNQTSMYLCASSFWDRSTDTQYFGPGTRLTVL.

This chain connects TRBV27 to TRBJ2-3; 9 nucleotides line up with TRBD1. The length of the CDR3 is 17 residues. Germline CDR1 MNHEY, CDR2 SMNVEV (reference sequence). J gave up 2 bases and V 5 bases, and 11 bases lay outside the gene matches. CDR3 nucleotides: TGTGCCAGCAGTGCCCGTGACAGGGGGGCCCTCACAGATACGCAGTATTTT. It is translated as CASSARDRGALTDTQYF.

The chain couples TRBV25-1 to TRBJ1-1; a possible D gene is TRBD1 (6 bases). The V end was cut by 3 bases, the J end by 1 base, with 9 bases between. The CDR3 is made up of 14 amino acids. Germline V gene sequence: CDR1 MGHDK, CDR2 SYGVNS. The DNA of the CDR3 is TGTGCCAGCAGTGACGCAGGGGCGAACACTGAAGCTTTCTTT. It translates to CASSDAGANTEAFF.

The chain combines TRBV2 with TRBJ2-3; D gene uncertain. Trimming pared 6 bases from V and 2 bases from J, leaving 6 bases between. Germline-derived CDR1 and CDR2 are SNHLY and FYNNEI. The CDR3 has 12 amino acids. The CDR3: CASRQITDTQYF. The CDR3 nucleotides read TGTGCCAGCAGGCAGATCACAGATACGCAGTATTTT. Full variable domain (missing parts from reference TRBV2 and TRBJ2-3): EPEVTQTPSHQVTQMGQEVILRCVPISNHLYFYWYRQILGQKVEFLVSFYNNEISEKSEIFDDQFSVERPDGSNFTLKIRSTKLEDSAMYFCASRQITDTQYFGPGTRLTVL.

Points on this clone: The same CDR3 also results from other DNA sequences found in this sample. This chain connects TRBV28 to TRBJ1-5, with no clear D. Germline V gives CDR1 MDHEN, CDR2 SYDVKM. The CDR3 extends over 12 amino acids. Trimming left V 6 bases short and J 6 bases short, with 9 bases between. CDR3: CASRVVGQPQHF. In nucleotides, the CDR3 is TGTGCCAGCAGAGTAGTCGGTCAGCCCCAGCATTTT.

The chain carries TRBV5-4 and TRBJ1-2; D call uncertain. The V gene lost 4 bases and the J gene lost 8 bases, with 24 bases spanning the gap. This CDR3 spans 16 amino acids. Germline V gives CDR1 SGHNT, CDR2 YYREEE (reference sequence). CDR3: CASSSWAIKSPRGYTF. In DNA form, the CDR3 reads TGTGCCAGCAGCAGTTGGGCTATAAAGTCACCAAGGGGCTACACCTTC.

The V gene is TRBV7-2, the J gene TRBJ2-2, with D tentatively TRBD1 (8 bases). This CDR3 region has 15 residues. Trimming cost V 5 bases and J 7 bases, with 17 bases left between them. Germline CDR1 SGHTA, CDR2 FQGNSA. CDR3 amino acids: CASSPWTGRDGELFF. CDR3 nucleotide sequence: TGTGCCAGCAGCCCCTGGACAGGGAGGGACGGGGAGCTGTTTTTT.

In its sample, this clone was seen once. The chain links TRBV5-4 to TRBJ2-2, with D perhaps matching TRBD1 (5 bases). Trimming left V 2 bases short and J 0 bases short, with 11 bases between. The CDR3 has 16 residues. Looked up from germline, CDR1 is SGHNT and CDR2 is YYREEE (reference sequence). The CDR3 is CASSFVRGTNTGELFF. CDR3 bases: TGTGCCAGCAGCTTCGTTAGGGGCACGAACACCGGGGAGCTGTTTTTT.

This sequence joins TRBV27 and TRBJ2-7; D tentatively reads TRBD1 or TRBD2 (6 bases each). The CDR3 runs 17 residues. Trimming took off 7 bases at V and 2 bases at J, with 24 bases between the two ends. Germline CDR1 MNHEY, CDR2 SMNVEV (reference sequence). The CDR3 loop is CASTLLGGRAGTYEQYF. CDR3 bases: TGTGCCAGCACCCTGTTAGGGGGGCGCGCGGGTACCTACGAGCAGTACTTC.

The V call is TRBV14, the J call TRBJ1-3; D gene ambiguous. This CDR3 is 15 amino acids long. Germline V gene lookup returns CDR1 SGHDN and CDR2 FVKESK. Trimming took 1 base from V and 2 from J, leaving 9 bases between them. CDR3 sequence (DNA): TGTGCCAGCAGCCAAGGCACCGGGGCTGGAAACACCATATATTTT. Protein product: CASSQGTGAGNTIYF.

The chain recombines TRBV6-6 with TRBJ2-1, with D possibly TRBD1 on 6 matching bases. Germline V CDR1 and CDR2: MNHNY, SVGAGI (reference sequence). Trimming removed 4 bases from V and 2 bases from J, with 15 bases in between. This CDR3 has 16 residues. CDR3 amino acids: CASSSKLRGAYNEQFF. DNA for the CDR3: TGTGCCAGCAGTTCGAAACTCAGGGGAGCCTACAATGAGCAGTTCTTC.

A note on this clone: This same CDR3 is encoded by further DNA sequences in the sample. This chain links TRBV5-1 with TRBJ2-7; D not certain. Germline V gene data show CDR1 as SGHRS and CDR2 as YFSETQ. The CDR3 consists of 13 residues. V was trimmed by 0 bases and J by 2 bases, leaving 6 bases between them. This chain's CDR3 is CASSLATPYEQYF. For the CDR3, the DNA is TGCGCCAGCAGCTTGGCAACACCCTACGAGCAGTACTTC. The complete variable domain, with remaining parts taken from reference TRBV5-1 and TRBJ2-7, reads KAGVTQTPRYLIKTRGQQVTLSCSPISGHRSVSWYQQTPGQGLQFLFEYFSETQRNKGNFPGRFSGRQFSNSRSEMNVSTLELGDSALYLCASSLATPYEQYFGPGTRLTVT.

This chain links TRBV5-1 with TRBJ2-1; 10 nucleotides match TRBD1. Looked up from germline, CDR1 is SGHRS and CDR2 is YFSETQ. The CDR3 runs to 15 residues. Trimming at V came to 0 bases and at J to 8 bases, leaving 5 bases not matched to a gene. The CDR3 sequence: CASSLGTGGLDEQFF. CDR3 DNA sequence: TGCGCCAGCAGCTTGGGGACAGGGGGTTTGGATGAGCAGTTCTTC.